The rows below give T cell receptor beta chains drawn from one sample of a study of T cell changes during pregnancy in multiple sclerosis. The method was immunoSEQ multiplex PCR; TCRdb's version includes in-frame clones alone and lacks a portion of them. The data contain roughly 100,000 clones, 92% of them singletons. Sample: peripheral blood, taken after pregnancy. These receptors were obtained from a female donor with multiple sclerosis, enrolled in a pregnancy study. CDR3s include the opening cysteine and the closing phenylalanine or tryptophan. The D gene is left open where the match is weak. Size tells how often a clone was seen (once, few, many) or the class of an expanded clone, and some rows leave it out.

V	size	D	J	CDR3	DNA
TRBV2	-	TRBD2	TRBJ2-1	CASKERELGQFF	TGTGCCAGCAAGGAGCGGGAGCTAGGGCAGTTCTTC
TRBV7-9	once	-	TRBJ2-7	CASSQGHEQYF	TGTGCCAGCAGCCAGGGGCACGAGCAGTACTTC
TRBV10-1	-	TRBD2	TRBJ2-7	CASSDTSEEYF	TGCGCCAGCAGTGACACTAGCGAGGAGTACTTC
TRBV7-2	once	-	TRBJ2-7	CASSLAPNLHYEQYF	TGTGCCAGCAGCTTAGCCCCGAATTTACACTACGAGCAGTACTTC
TRBV5-1	-	-	TRBJ2-5	CASSLRVTQKGSETQYF	TGCGCCAGCAGCTTGAGGGTGACTCAGAAGGGGTCAGAGACCCAGTACTTC
TRBV6-1	-	-	TRBJ1-1	CASSEVIGSRSEAFF	TGTGCCAGCAGTGAAGTAATTGGTAGTCGGTCAGAAGCTTTCTTT
TRBV5-1	-	TRBD2	TRBJ2-2	CASSFSSGDFANTGELFF	TGCGCCAGCAGCTTCTCTAGCGGGGACTTCGCGAACACCGGGGAGCTGTTTTTT
TRBV30	-	-	TRBJ2-2	CAWSMSTGELFF	TGTGCCTGGAGCATGAGCACCGGGGAGCTGTTTTTT
TRBV19	-	TRBD1	TRBJ1-2	CASSISIRGQNPRNYGYTF	TGTGCCAGTAGTATCTCCATAAGGGGACAGAACCCCCGTAACTATGGCTACACCTTC
TRBV11-2	-	-	TRBJ2-5	CASSFPVWEGEETQYF	TGTGCCAGCAGCTTCCCCGTGTGGGAAGGGGAAGAGACCCAGTACTTC
TRBV29-1	-	TRBD2	TRBJ2-3	CSDALAGGNTQYF	TGCAGCGATGCCTTAGCGGGGGGTAATACGCAGTATTTT
TRBV6-5	-	TRBD1	TRBJ2-1	CASSYGRQGKRNEQFF	TGTGCCAGCAGTTACGGTCGACAGGGTAAGAGGAATGAGCAGTTCTTC
TRBV6-5	-	-	TRBJ1-2	CASSSPRTESNYGYTF	TGTGCCAGCAGTTCCCCCCGGACAGAGAGTAACTATGGCTACACCTTC
TRBV5-1	-	-	TRBJ2-7	CASSPTTTTYEQYF	TGCGCCAGCAGCCCGACCACAACTACCTACGAGCAGTACTTC
TRBV5-4	-	-	TRBJ2-2	CASSSRSTNTGELFF	TGTGCCAGCAGCTCCCGGTCTACGAACACCGGGGAGCTGTTTTTT
TRBV29-1	-	TRBD2	TRBJ2-7	CSVAFLTSGRFYEQYF	TGCAGCGTCGCCTTCCTGACTAGCGGGAGGTTCTACGAGCAGTACTTC
TRBV9	-	-	TRBJ1-2	CASSVRPGITNYGYTF	TGTGCCAGCAGCGTAAGGCCAGGAATTACCAACTATGGCTACACCTTC
TRBV5-8	-	-	TRBJ1-4	CASSPGSGVHNEKLFF	TGTGCCAGCAGCCCCGGGTCTGGCGTCCATAATGAAAAACTGTTTTTT
TRBV2	-	-	TRBJ1-5	CASSEESVPNQPQHF	TGTGCCAGCAGTGAAGAATCAGTGCCAAATCAGCCCCAGCATTTT
TRBV5-4	-	TRBD1	TRBJ2-3	CASSFNRGRVDTQYF	TGTGCCAGCAGCTTTAACAGGGGGCGAGTCGATACGCAGTATTTT
TRBV19	-	-	TRBJ1-5	CASSTGIQPQHF	TGTGCCAGTAGTACAGGGATCCAGCCCCAGCATTTT
TRBV5-6	-	TRBD1	TRBJ2-2	CASSPPGTGGNTGELFF	TGTGCCAGCAGCCCGCCCGGGACAGGGGGCAACACCGGGGAGCTGTTTTTT
TRBV7-2	-	-	TRBJ2-1	CASSLAGQINEQFF	TGTGCCAGCAGCTTAGCTGGGCAGATCAATGAGCAGTTCTTC
TRBV5-6	-	-	TRBJ1-2	CASSFSRLNYGYTF	TGTGCCAGCAGCTTTTCGCGACTTAACTATGGCTACACCTTC
TRBV5-6	-	-	TRBJ1-1	CASSLAVGGGTEAFF	TGTGCCAGCAGCTTGGCCGTTGGGGGAGGCACTGAAGCTTTCTTT
TRBV5-4	-	TRBD2	TRBJ2-5	CASSLGLAGRETQYF	TGTGCCAGCAGCTTGGGACTAGCAGGAAGGGAGACCCAGTACTTC
TRBV7-8	-	TRBD1	TRBJ2-6	CASSFSTGGNGANVLTF	TGTGCCAGCAGCTTCTCGACAGGGGGCAATGGGGCCAACGTCCTGACTTTC
TRBV9	-	-	TRBJ1-1	CASSGARGTEAFF	TGTGCCAGCAGCGGGGCCAGGGGCACTGAAGCTTTCTTT
TRBV13	-	TRBD1	TRBJ2-5	CASSSTDRGRQETQYF	TGTGCCAGCAGCTCCACCGACAGGGGGAGACAAGAGACCCAGTACTTC
TRBV7-3	-	-	TRBJ2-7	CASSLNGGYEQYF	TGTGCCAGCAGCTTAAACGGCGGTTACGAGCAGTACTTC
TRBV5-4	-	TRBD1	TRBJ1-1	CASSLRQGGYTEAFF	TGTGCCAGCAGCTTACGACAGGGGGGATACACTGAAGCTTTCTTT
TRBV5-4	-	TRBD1	TRBJ1-4	CASSSGQARGKEKLFF	TGTGCCAGCAGCTCCGGACAGGCGCGAGGCAAAGAAAAACTGTTTTTT
TRBV19	once	TRBD1	TRBJ2-1	CASSRGTDNEQFF	TGTGCCAGTAGTCGTGGGACAGACAATGAGCAGTTCTTC
TRBV2	once	-	TRBJ1-3	CASSAEAGVRNTIYF	TGTGCCAGCAGTGCAGAGGCAGGGGTTAGAAACACCATATATTTT
TRBV6-6	-	-	TRBJ1-3	CASSYSMGRGNTIYF	TGTGCCAGCAGTTACTCGATGGGGCGGGGAAACACCATATATTTT
TRBV5-4	-	TRBD1	TRBJ1-1	CASSLGQGRGGTEAFF	TGTGCCAGCAGCTTGGGACAGGGGAGAGGAGGCACTGAAGCTTTCTTT
TRBV7-8	once	TRBD1	TRBJ1-1	CASSFKVSGQEPATNEAFF	TGTGCCAGCAGCTTCAAAGTATCGGGACAGGAGCCCGCGACGAACGAAGCTTTCTTT
TRBV7-2	-	-	TRBJ2-1	CASSFGQFVEQFF	TGTGCCAGCAGCTTTGGACAGTTCGTTGAGCAGTTCTTC
TRBV27	-	TRBD2	TRBJ2-1	CASSPLSGRAPNEQFF	TGTGCCAGCAGTCCACTTAGCGGGAGGGCCCCCAATGAGCAGTTCTTC
TRBV19	-	TRBD1	TRBJ2-1	CASSHRGRDNEQFF	TGTGCCAGTAGCCACAGGGGGCGGGACAATGAGCAGTTCTTC
TRBV4-2	once	TRBD2	TRBJ2-5	CASSQGLAGGPGETQYF	TGTGCCAGCAGCCAGGGACTAGCGGGGGGGCCGGGGGAGACCCAGTACTTC
TRBV27	-	-	TRBJ2-7	CASSLSREQYF	TGTGCCAGCAGTTTATCGAGAGAGCAGTACTTC
TRBV5-3	-	-	TRBJ1-6	CARSKRALRSYNSPLHF	TGTGCCAGAAGCAAGAGGGCCTTACGCTCCTATAATTCACCCCTCCACTTT
TRBV15	-	-	TRBJ1-1	CATSRFRGEMNTEAFF	TGTGCCACCAGCAGATTCCGGGGTGAAATGAACACTGAAGCTTTCTTT
TRBV6-1	-	-	TRBJ2-5	CASSREYSETQYF	TGTGCCAGCAGCCGGGAATACAGTGAGACCCAGTACTTC
TRBV6-5	-	-	TRBJ1-1	CASSYQGSNTEAFF	TGTGCCAGCAGTTATCAGGGGTCGAACACTGAAGCTTTCTTT
TRBV27	-	TRBD2	TRBJ2-3	CASSRTRQLGDTQYF	TGTGCCAGCAGTCGGACTAGACAATTGGGCGATACGCAGTATTTT
TRBV19	-	-	TRBJ2-7	CASSIEATYEQYF	TGTGCCAGTAGTATCGAGGCTACCTACGAGCAGTACTTC